Shown below are 3 T cell receptor beta chains from a single sample sequenced in a study of cytotoxic CD8 clonotypes in ibrutinib-treated CLL. The table came from immunoSEQ multiplex PCR; TCRdb's copy has only in-frame clones and leaves some out. This sample has approximately 46,000 clones, with roughly two thirds found just once. The starting material was PBMCs, obtained after 12 months of ibrutinib treatment. The receptors shown here come from a human donor with chronic lymphocytic leukemia.

V gene TRBV18 combines with J gene TRBJ2-7; no firm D call. The CDR3 runs 13 residues. The ends were cut back, 4 bases at V and 6 bases at J, with 13 bases in the middle. Germline V gene lookup returns CDR1 KGHSH and CDR2 LQKENI. CDR3 amino acids: CASSRADNLEQYF. The CDR3, as DNA: TGTGCCAGCTCACGAGCAGACAACCTCGAGCAGTACTTC.

This sequence joins TRBV6-5 and TRBJ2-1; D not certain. This CDR3 is built from 12 residues. Germline V gene lookup returns CDR1 MNHEY and CDR2 SVGAGI. With 4 bases removed from V and 7 bases from J, the gap between germline ends came to 8 bases. For the CDR3, the DNA is TGTGCCAGCAGTTCTGTCTCTAATGAGCAGTTCTTC. Its translation is CASSSVSNEQFF.

V and J are TRBV10-3 and TRBJ1-2; D not certain. Germline V gene data show CDR1 as ENHRY and CDR2 as SYGVKD. V was pared by 6 bases and J by 4 bases, with 15 bases between. CDR3 length: 14 residues. CDR3 sequence reads: CAIRQGTRTYGYTF. The CDR3 DNA sequence: TGTGCCATCAGACAAGGTACTAGAACCTATGGCTACACCTTC.